Reported below is one T cell receptor beta chain. Time point noted: patch test 2, 6 weeks after DPC sensitization. As for treatment: therapeutic diphenylcyclopropenone sensitization with weekly scalp DPC. Trimming shortened V by 7 bases and J by 6 bases, and 12 bases separated the two germline ends. The CDR3 covers 12 residues. The data stem from a study of human T cells and chemical hapten exposure. TCRdb re-derived calls from the RACE reads in MiXCR, one entry per CDR3 protein. The sample lists about 54,000 distinct CDR3 sequences; about 9.9% were seen once. The chain couples TRBV12-3 or TRBV12-4 to TRBJ1-1, with a possible D match to TRBD1 (5 bases). The clonotype was recovered from a woman aged 45-59 years with alopecia areata. Some clones in this sample may be carry-over from other donors' samples. This specimen consisted of whole blood, obtained in connection with sensitization to the hapten diphenylcyclopropenone (DPC). CDR3 amino acids: CASNTDSPEAFF. In DNA, the CDR3 is TGTGCCAGCAATACCGACAGCCCTGAAGCTTTCTTT.